The clone carrying this T cell receptor (beta chain) was seen only a few times. This table comes from immunoSEQ multiplex PCR, and its TCRdb copy is limited to in-frame clones, with some not included. The repertoire holds about 270,000 clones, with approximately 90% as singletons. Participant ages covered about 18 to 95 years across about 25 US areas. In assigning cohorts, the study relied on participant-reported clinical history. Recovery meant two consecutive negative NP/OP PCR tests, professional clearance, or resolved symptoms. This record belongs to a study of blood T cell repertoires in COVID-19. Background on the study: Sources were T cells, B-cell-depleted T cells, or PBMCs; the material itself was cDNA or gDNA.

Germline CDR1 is MNHEY and CDR2 is SVGAGI. V lost 2 bases to trimming and J lost 7 bases; unmatched junction nucleotides: 8. The CDR3 spans 16 residues. The chain employs TRBV6-5 and TRBJ1-6, with 7 bases lining up with TRBD1. Sequenced material: PBMCs or T cells enriched from blood (not recorded which). This sequence originates from a young woman who had recovered from COVID-19. Here the CDR3 reads CASSYQRRDSNSPLHF. The CDR3 nucleotides read TGTGCCAGCAGTTACCAAAGAAGGGACAGCAATTCACCCCTCCACTTT.